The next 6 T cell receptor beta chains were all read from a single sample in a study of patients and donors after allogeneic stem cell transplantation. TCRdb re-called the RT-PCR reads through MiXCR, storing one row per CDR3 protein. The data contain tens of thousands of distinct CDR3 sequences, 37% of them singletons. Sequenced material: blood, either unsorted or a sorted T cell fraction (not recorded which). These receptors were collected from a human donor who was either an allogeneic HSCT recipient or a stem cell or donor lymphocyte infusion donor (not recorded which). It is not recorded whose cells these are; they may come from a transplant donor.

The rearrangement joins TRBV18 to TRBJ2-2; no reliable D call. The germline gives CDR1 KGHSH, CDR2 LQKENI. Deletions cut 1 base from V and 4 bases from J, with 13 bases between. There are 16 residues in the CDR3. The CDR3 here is CASSPRSPVGTGELFF. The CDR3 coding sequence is TGTGCCAGCTCACCACGGTCCCCAGTCGGCACCGGGGAGCTGTTTTTT.

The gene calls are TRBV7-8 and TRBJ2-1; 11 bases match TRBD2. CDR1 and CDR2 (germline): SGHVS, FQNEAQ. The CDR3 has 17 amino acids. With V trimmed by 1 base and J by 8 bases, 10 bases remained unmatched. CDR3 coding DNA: TGTGCCAGCAGCTTAGGCCTTAGCGGGAGGGCCCGGGATGAGCAGTTCTTC. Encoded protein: CASSLGLSGRARDEQFF.

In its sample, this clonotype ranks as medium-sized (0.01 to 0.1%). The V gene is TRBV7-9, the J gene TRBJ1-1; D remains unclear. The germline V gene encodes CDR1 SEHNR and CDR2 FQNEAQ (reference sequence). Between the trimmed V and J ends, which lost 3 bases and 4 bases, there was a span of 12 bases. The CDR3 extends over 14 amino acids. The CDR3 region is CASSFRPQSTEAFF. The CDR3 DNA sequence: TGTGCCAGCAGCTTTCGACCCCAGAGCACTGAAGCTTTCTTT.

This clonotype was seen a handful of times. CDR3 amino acids: CASSFPGGTDTQYF. Written as DNA, the CDR3 is TGTGCCAGCAGTTTCCCAGGGGGCACAGATACGCAGTATTTT. J is TRBJ2-3 and V is TRBV12-3 or TRBV12-4; TRBD1 might be the D (6 bases). The CDR3 is 14 amino acids. Trimming left V 3 bases short and J 1 base short, with 8 bases between.

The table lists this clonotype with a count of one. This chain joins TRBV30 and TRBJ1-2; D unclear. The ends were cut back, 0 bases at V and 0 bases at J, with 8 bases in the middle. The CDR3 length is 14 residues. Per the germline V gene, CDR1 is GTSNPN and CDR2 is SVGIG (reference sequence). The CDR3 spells CAWSVLRANYGYTF. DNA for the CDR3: TGTGCCTGGAGTGTACTCAGAGCTAACTATGGCTACACCTTC.

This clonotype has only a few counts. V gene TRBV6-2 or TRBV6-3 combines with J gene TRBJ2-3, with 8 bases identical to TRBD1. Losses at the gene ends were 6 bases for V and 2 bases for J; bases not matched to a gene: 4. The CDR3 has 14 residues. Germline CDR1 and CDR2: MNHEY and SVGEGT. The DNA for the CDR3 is TGTGCCAGCAGGTGGACAGGGTTCACAGATACGCAGTATTTT. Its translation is CASRWTGFTDTQYF.